The clone carrying this TCR beta chain was detected a few times. This sample is part of a study of blood T cell repertoires in COVID-19. V was pared by 0 bases and J by 9 bases, with 16 bases between. This CDR3 has 15 residues. CDR1 SGHDT and CDR2 YYEEEE come from the germline V gene. As handled by the study authors: Reference gene primers were amplified, and this amplification served to estimate nucleated cell counts. Clones were read by immunoSEQ multiplex PCR, and TCRdb kept only the in-frame ones, dropping some. The DNA was the basis for D and trimming; V, J and clone size are from that table. This table has approximately 300,000 clones, about nine tenths appearing once.

The origin of this receptor is a man between 60 and 70 years old who had recovered from COVID-19. The V call is TRBV5-6, the J call TRBJ2-1; TRBD2 is a possible D gene (5 bases). Specimen: PBMCs or T cells enriched from blood (not recorded which). This CDR3 is CASSLGGPLFGEQFF. Written as DNA, the CDR3 is TGTGCCAGCAGCTTGGGAGGGCCTCTTTTCGGTGAGCAGTTCTTC.